The 3 T cell receptor beta chains below all came from one sample that was sequenced in a study of T-cell reconstitution after alpha-beta-depleted transplantation in children. As it was prepared, the TCRbeta library received unique molecular identifiers. TCRdb reprocessed the PCR reads with MiXCR, giving one entry per CDR3 protein. Of approximately 520,000 distinct CDR3 sequences listed, about 10% are singletons. The starting material was PBMCs, mostly from graft donor cells, obtained 180 days after TCRalphabeta/CD19-depleted stem cell transplant. The receptors stem from a female patient aged 2-9 years who had a stem cell transplant for aplastic anemia, so the T cells may come from the graft donor.

This clonotype was seen more than once but under ten times. This sequence joins TRBV12-3 or TRBV12-4 and TRBJ1-1, with D hard to call. The V end was cut by 0 bases, the J end by 0 bases, with 14 bases between. There are 17 residues in the CDR3. DNA of the CDR3: TGTGCCAGCAGTTTAGCGACGTCCCTGACCCTGAACACTGAAGCTTTCTTT. As protein: CASSLATSLTLNTEAFF.

V usage is TRBV7-6 and J usage is TRBJ2-1, with D possibly being TRBD2 (5 bases). The germline gives CDR1 SGHVS, CDR2 FNYEAQ. CDR3 length equals 13 residues. V lost 5 bases and J lost 12, with 17 bases in between. The DNA of the CDR3 is TGTGCCAGCAGCCCAGACTACCCCGAGGGGCAGTTCTTC. As protein: CASSPDYPEGQFF.

V and J are TRBV5-1 and TRBJ2-1; 7 bases are a match to TRBD2. The CDR3 consists of 19 residues. CDR1 is SGHRS, CDR2 YFSETQ, per germline. Trimming cost V 1 base and J 8 bases; bases outside gene matches: 21. The chain's CDR3 is CASSLFPYHLAEVGYEQFF. In nucleotides, the CDR3 is TGCGCCAGCAGCTTGTTCCCCTACCACCTAGCGGAGGTAGGCTATGAGCAGTTCTTC.